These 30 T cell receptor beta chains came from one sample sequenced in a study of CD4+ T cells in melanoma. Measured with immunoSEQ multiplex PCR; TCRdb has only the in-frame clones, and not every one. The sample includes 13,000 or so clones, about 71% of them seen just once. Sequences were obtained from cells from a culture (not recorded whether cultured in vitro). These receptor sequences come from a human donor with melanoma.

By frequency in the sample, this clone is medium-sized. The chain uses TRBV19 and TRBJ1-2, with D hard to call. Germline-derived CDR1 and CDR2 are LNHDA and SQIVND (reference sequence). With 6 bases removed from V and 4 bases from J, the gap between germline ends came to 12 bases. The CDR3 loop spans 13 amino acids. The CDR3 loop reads CASSPDYSYGYTF. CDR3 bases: TGTGCCAGTAGCCCCGATTACAGCTATGGCTACACCTTC.

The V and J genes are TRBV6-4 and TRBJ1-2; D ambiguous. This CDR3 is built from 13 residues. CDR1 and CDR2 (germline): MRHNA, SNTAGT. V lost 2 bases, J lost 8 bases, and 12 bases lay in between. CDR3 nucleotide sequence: TGTGCCAGCAGTGACGCCCCCCTGGGAGGCTACACCTTC. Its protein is CASSDAPLGGYTF.

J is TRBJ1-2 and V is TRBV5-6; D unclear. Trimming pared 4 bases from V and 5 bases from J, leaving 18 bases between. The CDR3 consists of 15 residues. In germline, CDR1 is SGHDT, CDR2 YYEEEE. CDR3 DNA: TGTGCCAGCAGCCCGAGGGTCTTCCGGTTTTATGGCTACACCTTC. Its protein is CASSPRVFRFYGYTF.

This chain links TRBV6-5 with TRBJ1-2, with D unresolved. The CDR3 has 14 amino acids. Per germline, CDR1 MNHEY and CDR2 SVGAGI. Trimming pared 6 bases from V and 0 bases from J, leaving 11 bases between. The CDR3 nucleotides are TGTGCCAGCAGGTCGGCCGGAGCTAACTATGGCTACACCTTC. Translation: CASRSAGANYGYTF.

CDR3 residues: CASSRFFGGQPQHF. Written as DNA, the CDR3 is TGTGCCAGCAGCCGATTCTTCGGTGGACAGCCCCAGCATTTT. The gene calls are TRBV6-1 and TRBJ1-5, with D hard to call. V was pared by 6 bases and J by 7 bases, with 16 bases between. Germline V lookup: CDR1 MNHNS, CDR2 SASEGT. The CDR3 loop spans 14 amino acids.

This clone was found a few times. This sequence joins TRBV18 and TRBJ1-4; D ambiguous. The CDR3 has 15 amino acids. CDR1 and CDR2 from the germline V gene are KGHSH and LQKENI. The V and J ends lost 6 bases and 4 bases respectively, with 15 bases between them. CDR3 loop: CASSPMRVGNEKLFF. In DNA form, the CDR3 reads TGTGCCAGCTCGCCAATGCGAGTAGGTAATGAAAAACTGTTTTTT.

This CDR3 reads CSTRESAASNTQYF. The CDR3 DNA sequence: TGCAGCACTCGAGAGAGTGCAGCTTCTAATACGCAGTATTTT. This rearrangement joins TRBV29-1 to TRBJ2-3, with unresolved D. This CDR3 is built from 14 residues. CDR1 is SQVTM, CDR2 ANQGSEA, per germline. Trimming shortened V by 8 bases and J by 7 bases, and 22 bases separated the two germline ends.

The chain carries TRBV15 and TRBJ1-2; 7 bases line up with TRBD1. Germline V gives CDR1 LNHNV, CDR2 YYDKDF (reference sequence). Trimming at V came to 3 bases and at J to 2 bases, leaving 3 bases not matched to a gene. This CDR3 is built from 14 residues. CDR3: CATSRPTGNYGYTF. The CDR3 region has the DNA TGTGCCACCAGCAGGCCGACAGGGAACTATGGCTACACCTTC.

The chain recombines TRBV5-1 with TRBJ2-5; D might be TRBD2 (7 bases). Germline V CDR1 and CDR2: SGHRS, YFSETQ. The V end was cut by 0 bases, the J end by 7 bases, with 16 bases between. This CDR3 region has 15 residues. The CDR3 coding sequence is TGCGCCAGCAGCTTGGCCGGGGGGCAATACGGGACCCAGTACTTC. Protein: CASSLAGGQYGTQYF.

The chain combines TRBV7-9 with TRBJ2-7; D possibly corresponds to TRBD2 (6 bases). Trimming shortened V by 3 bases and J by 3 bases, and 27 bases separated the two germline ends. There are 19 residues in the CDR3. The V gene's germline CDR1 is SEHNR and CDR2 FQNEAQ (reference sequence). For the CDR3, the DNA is TGTGCCAGCAGCTTGTATTTTGGCAGGGTCGATGCGGGGAGCTACGAGCAGTACTTC. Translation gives CASSLYFGRVDAGSYEQYF.

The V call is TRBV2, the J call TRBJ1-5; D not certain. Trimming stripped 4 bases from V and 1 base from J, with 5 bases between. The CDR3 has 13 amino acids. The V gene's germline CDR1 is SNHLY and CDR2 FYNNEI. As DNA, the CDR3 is TGTGCCAGCAGTGCCCAGAGCAATCAGCCCCAGCATTTT. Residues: CASSAQSNQPQHF.

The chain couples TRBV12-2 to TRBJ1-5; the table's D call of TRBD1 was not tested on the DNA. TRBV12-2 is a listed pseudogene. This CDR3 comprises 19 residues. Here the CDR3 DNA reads TGTGCAAGTCGCTTAAAGGTGGCTCCCAGGGGGCGAGGGGCTCAGCCCCAGCATTTT. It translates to CASRLKVAPRGRGAQPQHF.

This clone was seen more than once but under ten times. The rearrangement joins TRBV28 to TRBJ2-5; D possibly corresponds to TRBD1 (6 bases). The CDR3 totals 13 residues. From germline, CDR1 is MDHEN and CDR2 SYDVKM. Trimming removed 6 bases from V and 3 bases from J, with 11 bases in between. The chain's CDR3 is CASRPQGKETQYF. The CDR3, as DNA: TGTGCCAGCAGACCACAGGGTAAAGAGACCCAGTACTTC.

The DNA for the CDR3 is TGTGCCTGGAGTGTACAAGGACAGTGGAACACCGGGGAGCTGTTTTTT. Translation gives CAWSVQGQWNTGELFF. The chain has TRBV30 and TRBJ2-2; D possibly corresponds to TRBD1 (6 bases). CDR1 and CDR2 from the germline V gene are GTSNPN and SVGIG (reference sequence). CDR3 length: 16 amino acids. V was clipped by 0 bases and J by 1 base, with 12 bases between them.

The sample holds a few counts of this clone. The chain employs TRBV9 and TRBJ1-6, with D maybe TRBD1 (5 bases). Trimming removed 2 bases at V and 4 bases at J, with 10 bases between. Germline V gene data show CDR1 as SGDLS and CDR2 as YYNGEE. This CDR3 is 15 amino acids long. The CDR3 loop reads CASSVGASYNSPLHF. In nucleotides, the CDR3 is TGTGCCAGCAGCGTCGGGGCCAGTTATAATTCACCCCTCCACTTT.

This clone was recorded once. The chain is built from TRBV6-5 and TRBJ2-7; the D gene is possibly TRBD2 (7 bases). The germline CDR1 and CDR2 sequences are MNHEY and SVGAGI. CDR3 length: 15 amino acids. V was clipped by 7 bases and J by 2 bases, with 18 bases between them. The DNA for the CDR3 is TGTGCCAGCACCGACTGGGGGGGGGCCACCTACGAGCAGTACTTC. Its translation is CASTDWGGATYEQYF.

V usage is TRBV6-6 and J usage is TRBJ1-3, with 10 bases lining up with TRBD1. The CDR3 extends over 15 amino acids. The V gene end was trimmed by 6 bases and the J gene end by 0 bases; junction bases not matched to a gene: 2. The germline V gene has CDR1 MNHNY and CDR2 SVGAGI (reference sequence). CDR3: CASRGDRGSGNTIYF. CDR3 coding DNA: TGTGCCAGCAGGGGGGACAGGGGCTCTGGAAACACCATATATTTT.

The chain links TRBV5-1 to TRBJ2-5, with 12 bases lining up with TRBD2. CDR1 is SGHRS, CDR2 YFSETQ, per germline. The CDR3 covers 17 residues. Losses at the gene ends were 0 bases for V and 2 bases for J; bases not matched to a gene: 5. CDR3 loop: CASSLVGTSGGQETQYF. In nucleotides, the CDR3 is TGCGCCAGCAGCTTGGTGGGAACTAGCGGGGGGCAAGAGACCCAGTACTTC.

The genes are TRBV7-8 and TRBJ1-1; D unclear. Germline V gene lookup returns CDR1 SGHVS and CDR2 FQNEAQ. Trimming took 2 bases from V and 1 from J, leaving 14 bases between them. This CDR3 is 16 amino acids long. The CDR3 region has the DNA TGTGCCAGCAGCTTAAAACTTTCGGCGGGGAACACTGAAGCTTTCTTT. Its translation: CASSLKLSAGNTEAFF.

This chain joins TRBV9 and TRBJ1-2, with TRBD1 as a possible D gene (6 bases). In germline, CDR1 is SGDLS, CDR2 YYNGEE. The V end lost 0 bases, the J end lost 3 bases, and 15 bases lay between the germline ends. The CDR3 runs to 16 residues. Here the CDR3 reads CASSVATGGRHYGYTF. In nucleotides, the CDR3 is TGTGCCAGCAGCGTAGCTACGGGGGGCAGGCACTATGGCTACACCTTC.

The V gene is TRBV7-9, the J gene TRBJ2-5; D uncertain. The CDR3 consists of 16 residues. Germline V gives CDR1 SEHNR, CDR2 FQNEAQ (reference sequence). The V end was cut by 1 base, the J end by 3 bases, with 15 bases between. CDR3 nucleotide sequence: TGTGCCAGCAGCTTAGGATGGTTGGGTCTCAAAGAGACCCAGTACTTC. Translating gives CASSLGWLGLKETQYF.

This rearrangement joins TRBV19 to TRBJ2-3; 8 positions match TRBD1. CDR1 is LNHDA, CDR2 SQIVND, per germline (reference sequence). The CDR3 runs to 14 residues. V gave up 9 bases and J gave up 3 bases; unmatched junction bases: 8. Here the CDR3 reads CASDRGGRTDTQYF. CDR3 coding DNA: TGTGCCAGCGACAGGGGAGGTAGGACAGATACGCAGTATTTT.

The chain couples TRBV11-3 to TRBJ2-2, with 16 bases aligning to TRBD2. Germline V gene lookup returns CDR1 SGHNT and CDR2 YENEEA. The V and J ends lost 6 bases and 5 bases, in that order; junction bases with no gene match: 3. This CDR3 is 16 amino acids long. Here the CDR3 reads CASSSGLAGGTGELFF. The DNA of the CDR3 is TGTGCCAGCAGTTCGGGACTAGCGGGGGGGACCGGGGAGCTGTTTTTT. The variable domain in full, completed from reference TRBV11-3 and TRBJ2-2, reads EAGVVQSPRYKIIEKKQPVAFWCNPISGHNTLYWYLQNLGQGPELLIRYENEEAVDDSQLPKDRFSAERLKGVDSTLKIQPAELGDSAVYLCASSSGLAGGTGELFFGEGSRLTVL.

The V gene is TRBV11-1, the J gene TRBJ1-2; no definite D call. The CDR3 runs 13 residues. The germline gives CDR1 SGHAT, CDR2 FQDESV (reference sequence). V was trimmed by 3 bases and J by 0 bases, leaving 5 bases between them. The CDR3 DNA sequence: TGTGCCAGCAGCTTTTTGGCTAACTATGGCTACACCTTC. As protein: CASSFLANYGYTF. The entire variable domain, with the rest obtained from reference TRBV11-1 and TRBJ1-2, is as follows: EAEVAQSPRYKITEKSQAVAFWCDPISGHATLYWYRQILGQGPELLVQFQDESVVDDSQLPKDRFSAERLKGVDSTLKIQPAELGDSAMYLCASSFLANYGYTFGSGTRLTVV.

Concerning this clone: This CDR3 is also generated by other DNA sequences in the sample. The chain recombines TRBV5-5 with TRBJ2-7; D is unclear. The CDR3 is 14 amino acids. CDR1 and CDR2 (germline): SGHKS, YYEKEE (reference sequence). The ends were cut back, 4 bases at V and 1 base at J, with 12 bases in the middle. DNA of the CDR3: TGTGCCAGCAGCCTTGTAGAAAGATCCTACGAGCAGTACTTC. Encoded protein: CASSLVERSYEQYF. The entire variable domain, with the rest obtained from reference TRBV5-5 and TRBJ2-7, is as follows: DAGVTQSPTHLIKTRGQQVTLRCSPISGHKSVSWYQQVLGQGPQFIFQYYEKEERGRGNFPDRFSARQFPNYSSELNVNALLLGDSALYLCASSLVERSYEQYFGPGTRLTVT.

CDR3 sequence reads: CASRPGRTGGTGELFF. The DNA for the CDR3 is TGCGCCAGCAGACCGGGACGGACGGGGGGTACCGGGGAGCTGTTTTTT. The V and J genes are TRBV5-1 and TRBJ2-2; 7 bases map to TRBD2. Germline loops: CDR1 SGHRS, CDR2 YFSETQ. The CDR3 has 16 amino acids. J lost 5 bases, V lost 5 bases, and 12 bases had no gene match.

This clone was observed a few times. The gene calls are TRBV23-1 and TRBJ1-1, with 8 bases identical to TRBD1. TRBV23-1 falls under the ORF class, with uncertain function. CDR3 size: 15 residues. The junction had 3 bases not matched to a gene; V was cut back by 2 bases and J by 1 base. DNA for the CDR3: TGCGCCAGCAGTCAACCGGGACAGGAGAACACTGAAGCTTTCTTT. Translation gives CASSQPGQENTEAFF.

CDR3 nucleotides: TGTGCCACCAGCAGAGGACGCTCAGGGGGCGCCTACGAGCAGTACTTC. Its translation is CATSRGRSGGAYEQYF. The chain joins TRBV15 to TRBJ2-7; 8 nucleotides match TRBD1. The V gene end was trimmed by 1 base and the J gene end by 2 bases; junction bases not matched to a gene: 7. Germline V gene data show CDR1 as LNHNV and CDR2 as YYDKDF (reference sequence). The CDR3 is made up of 16 amino acids.

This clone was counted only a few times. CDR3 DNA sequence: TGTGCCAGCAGCCATCGGGACAGGGACGGCTACACCTTC. It codes for CASSHRDRDGYTF. The genes are TRBV7-2 and TRBJ1-2, with 9 bases identical to TRBD1. Germline CDR1 is SGHTA and CDR2 is FQGNSA. V lost 5 bases to trimming and J lost 8 bases; unmatched junction nucleotides: 6. The CDR3 extends over 13 amino acids. Full variable domain (remainder filled in from reference TRBV7-2 and TRBJ1-2): GAGVSQSPSNKVTEKGKDVELRCDPISGHTALYWYRQSLGQGLEFLIYFQGNSAPDKSGLPSDRFSAERTGGSVSTLTIQRTQQEDSAVYLCASSHRDRDGYTFGSGTRLTVV.

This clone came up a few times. The CDR3 loop reads CASSQFVSYNPKSKKAYNEQFF. The CDR3 region has the DNA TGTGCCAGCAGCCAATTTGTTTCCTACAACCCCAAATCAAAGAAGGCCTACAATGAGCAGTTCTTC. This rearrangement joins TRBV14 to TRBJ2-1; D gene ambiguous. This CDR3 comprises 22 residues. Germline V gene lookup returns CDR1 SGHDN and CDR2 FVKESK. V was trimmed by 2 bases and J by 2 bases, leaving 31 bases between them.